The 21 T cell receptor beta chains below come from one sample, sequenced in a study of Ad26.COV2.S vaccination and SARS-CoV-2 variants. Here immunoSEQ multiplex PCR was the method, and the copy in TCRdb shows in-frame clones only, minus some. Here the sample spans more than 85,000 clones, less than 85% being singletons. The sequencing here drew on peripheral blood, taken after recovery from COVID-19. These receptors were collected from a human donor who had recovered from COVID-19.

The chain is built from TRBV4-2 and TRBJ1-1; D unclear. CDR3 length equals 17 residues. Germline V gene lookup returns CDR1 LGHNA and CDR2 YNFKEQ. Trimming stripped 0 bases from V and 1 base from J, with 15 bases between. The CDR3 region is CASSQDEQAMRNTEAFF. The CDR3, as DNA: TGTGCCAGCAGCCAAGATGAGCAGGCCATGAGGAACACTGAAGCTTTCTTT.

The rearrangement links TRBV2 to TRBJ2-1; perhaps TRBD1 as D (6 bases). Germline values: CDR1 SNHLY, CDR2 FYNNEI. The V end was cut by 6 bases, the J end by 3 bases, with 18 bases between. The CDR3 has 16 amino acids. CDR3 loop: CASSVGHLNLYNEQFF. CDR3 DNA: TGTGCCAGCAGCGTGGGACACCTCAACCTCTACAATGAGCAGTTCTTC.

The chain is built from TRBV18 and TRBJ2-2, with D possibly being TRBD1 (6 bases). This CDR3 has 18 residues. Trimming pared 6 bases from V and 0 bases from J, leaving 20 bases between. Per germline, CDR1 KGHSH and CDR2 LQKENI. The DNA for the CDR3 is TGTGCCAGCTCTCACCTATCCATGGACAGCGCGAACACCGGGGAGCTGTTTTTT. Amino acid sequence: CASSHLSMDSANTGELFF.

CDR3 sequence: CASSSMGQGAGGELFF. DNA for the CDR3: TGTGCCAGCAGTTCAATGGGACAGGGGGCCGGCGGGGAGCTGTTTTTT. The chain uses TRBV6-5 and TRBJ2-2, with 12 bases aligning to TRBD1. Germline V gives CDR1 MNHEY, CDR2 SVGAGI. The J segment lost 7 bases and the V segment lost 4 bases, leaving 7 bases of the junction unmatched. The CDR3 consists of 16 residues.

The gene calls are TRBV11-1 and TRBJ2-5; 9 bases agree with TRBD1. The V and J ends lost 3 bases and 5 bases, in that order; junction bases with no gene match: 7. The CDR3 consists of 15 residues. Germline loops: CDR1 SGHAT, CDR2 FQDESV (reference sequence). CDR3: CASSLGQGGRETQYF. CDR3 sequence (DNA): TGTGCCAGCAGCTTGGGACAGGGTGGAAGGGAGACCCAGTACTTC.

The chain employs TRBV30 and TRBJ2-5; D tentatively reads TRBD1 or TRBD2 (5 bases each). Trimming removed 4 bases at V and 1 base at J, with 19 bases between. This CDR3 has 16 residues. Germline V gives CDR1 GTSNPN, CDR2 SVGIG (reference sequence). The CDR3 here is CAWKGRGATFQETQYF. The CDR3 DNA sequence: TGTGCCTGGAAGGGGAGAGGGGCCACCTTCCAAGAGACCCAGTACTTC.

The V and J genes are TRBV18 and TRBJ1-5; D is perhaps TRBD1 (6 bases). This CDR3 is 15 amino acids long. Germline V gives CDR1 KGHSH, CDR2 LQKENI. V lost 5 bases, J lost 3 bases, and 14 bases lay in between. CDR3 residues: CASSSVGGDNQPQHF. Here the CDR3 DNA reads TGTGCCAGCTCATCCGTGGGGGGCGACAATCAGCCCCAGCATTTT.

The chain carries TRBV3-1 (or the pseudogene TRBV3-2) and TRBJ1-3, with D maybe TRBD1 (6 bases). The CDR3 length is 17 residues. The V end was cut by 5 bases, the J end by 5 bases, with 22 bases between. Germline V CDR1 and CDR2: LGHDT, YNNKEL (reference sequence). The CDR3 here is CASSSPRAGEARNTIYF. The CDR3 DNA reads TGTGCCAGCAGCTCTCCAAGGGCAGGGGAGGCGAGAAACACCATATATTTT.

This chain links TRBV24-1 with TRBJ1-5; TRBD1 is a possible D gene (5 bases). CDR1 and CDR2 (germline): KGHDR, SFDVKD. This CDR3 has 12 residues. V lost 9 bases and J lost 5, with 10 bases in between. The CDR3 is CATGGGDQPQHF. Written as DNA, the CDR3 is TGTGCCACCGGGGGGGGTGATCAGCCCCAGCATTTT.

CDR3 in amino acids: CASSESGHITDTQYF. CDR3 DNA: TGTGCCAGCAGTGAATCTGGACATATCACAGATACGCAGTATTTT. The rearrangement links TRBV25-1 to TRBJ2-3; D possibly corresponds to TRBD1 (5 bases). V dropped 1 base and J dropped 2 bases, with 10 bases sitting between them. CDR3 length equals 15 residues. CDR1 and CDR2 (germline): MGHDK, SYGVNS.

The V and J genes are TRBV2 and TRBJ2-5, with D maybe TRBD2 (6 bases). CDR1 and CDR2 from the germline V gene are SNHLY and FYNNEI. This CDR3 spans 15 amino acids. With 7 bases removed from V and 7 bases from J, the gap between germline ends came to 22 bases. This chain's CDR3 is CASNFGVGGAGTQYF. The CDR3 DNA reads TGTGCCAGCAACTTTGGGGTGGGGGGAGCCGGGACCCAGTACTTC.

The CDR3 DNA reads as TGTGCCAGTGGACAGGGGGCGTACAATGAGCAGTTCTTC. Protein sequence: CASGQGAYNEQFF. This chain links TRBV19 with TRBJ2-1, with 11 bases lining up with TRBD1. CDR1 and CDR2 (germline): LNHDA, SQIVND (reference sequence). The CDR3 contains 13 residues. The junction had 1 base not matched to a gene; V was cut back by 8 bases and J by 4 bases.

Of note for this clone: This could be a read error, since a much larger clone is one nucleotide away. The same CDR3 arises from other DNA sequences in this sample as well. The chain employs TRBV2 and TRBJ2-2; TRBD2 aligns across 9 bases. J was trimmed by 7 bases and V by 11 bases; bases with no gene match: 11. CDR1 is SNHLY and CDR2 is FYNNEI in the germline V gene. CDR3 length: 14 residues. The CDR3 bases are TGTGCCCTACGTGGCGGGGGGGGCTGCGGGGAGCTGTTTTTT. Translating gives CALRGGGGCGELFF.

The chain employs TRBV27 and TRBJ2-7; no clear D gene. Trimming stripped 5 bases from V and 2 bases from J, with 7 bases between. This CDR3 has 12 amino acids. Germline assignment: CDR1 MNHEY and CDR2 SMNVEV (reference sequence). The CDR3 region is CASSTPAYEQYF. The CDR3 region has the DNA TGTGCCAGCAGTACACCGGCCTACGAGCAGTACTTC.

The V and J genes are TRBV7-9 and TRBJ1-6, with D perhaps matching TRBD1 (6 bases). Trimming cost V 4 bases and J 10 bases, with 11 bases left between them. The germline V gene encodes CDR1 SEHNR and CDR2 FQNEAQ (reference sequence). CDR3 length: 13 amino acids. The CDR3 region has the DNA TGTGCCAGCAGCTCACAGGGTAAATCACCCCTCCACTTT. Residues: CASSSQGKSPLHF.

J is TRBJ2-3 and V is TRBV7-9; 10 positions match TRBD2. This CDR3 contains 16 residues. After removal of 0 bases from V and 7 bases from J, the junction contained 7 bases not matched to a gene. Germline values: CDR1 SEHNR, CDR2 FQNEAQ (reference sequence). This CDR3 is CASSLASGGLRNTQYF. CDR3 nucleotide sequence: TGTGCCAGCAGCTTAGCTAGCGGGGGGCTAAGAAATACGCAGTATTTT.

This clone occurred many times. The rearrangement joins TRBV7-3 to TRBJ1-3, with 8 bases that match TRBD1. With 5 bases clipped from V and 8 bases from J, the junction kept 5 bases outside the gene matches. This CDR3 comprises 13 residues. Germline V CDR1 and CDR2: SGHTA, FQGTGA. The CDR3 sequence: CASSAPGGDTIYF. CDR3 nucleotide sequence: TGTGCCAGCAGCGCGCCAGGGGGCGACACCATATATTTT.

This clone appeared once. The chain is built from TRBV9 and TRBJ2-1; maybe TRBD1 (5 bases). CDR3 length: 14 amino acids. V was clipped by 2 bases and J by 7 bases, with 13 bases between them. Per the germline V gene, CDR1 is SGDLS and CDR2 is YYNGEE. CDR3 DNA sequence: TGTGCCAGCAGCGTCGGTGTGGGGCTTAATGAGCAGTTCTTC. This translates into CASSVGVGLNEQFF.

This clone appeared a single time. V is TRBV6-4 and J is TRBJ1-2, with 9 nucleotides matching TRBD1. Germline V gives CDR1 MRHNA, CDR2 SNTAGT. The ends lost 4 bases at V and 4 bases at J; junction bases unmatched: 10. The CDR3 sequence is 16 residues long. The CDR3 DNA reads TGTGCCAGCAGTGGACATTACAGGGGGCCTACCTATGGCTACACCTTC. Its translation is CASSGHYRGPTYGYTF.

The chain couples TRBV7-9 to TRBJ2-7; the match to TRBD2 covers 9 bases. Germline CDR1 is SEHNR and CDR2 is FQNEAQ (reference sequence). V dropped 1 base and J dropped 4; count of bases not matched to a gene: 5. CDR3 length equals 15 residues. CDR3 protein: CASSLGSSGAYEQYF. The CDR3 DNA is TGTGCCAGCAGCTTAGGGTCTAGCGGGGCTTACGAGCAGTACTTC.

This chain uses TRBV27 with TRBJ2-7; possibly TRBD1 for D (6 bases). The germline CDR1 and CDR2 sequences are MNHEY and SMNVEV (reference sequence). The CDR3 covers 13 residues. The ends were cut back, 4 bases at V and 5 bases at J, with 12 bases in the middle. The CDR3 bases are TGTGCCAGCAGTTGGGGGACACGGGACGAGCAGTACTTC. Translating gives CASSWGTRDEQYF.